Listed below are T cell receptor beta chains from one sample, sequenced in a study of early T cells in non-severe SARS-CoV-2 infection. TCRdb re-analysed the 5' RACE reads in MiXCR, keeping a single row per CDR3 protein. The data contain 80,000 to 100,000 distinct CDR3 sequences, around 13% of them singletons. Sequencing input: whole blood. The receptors here all came from an adult who was a healthcare worker with PCR-confirmed SARS-CoV-2 infection or an uninfected control (not recorded which). CDR3s include the opening cysteine and the closing phenylalanine or tryptophan. Each record gives: clone size, J gene, D gene, V gene, CDR3 protein, CDR3 DNA. The D gene is left open where the match is weak. Clone size appears in some rows only: once, few, many, or a class for an expanded clone.

clone size: NA; J gene: TRBJ1-1; D gene: TRBD1; V gene: TRBV30; CDR3 protein: CAWSVLTGANTEAFF; CDR3 DNA: TGTGCCTGGAGTGTACTGACAGGGGCTAACACTGAAGCTTTCTTT
clone size: many; J gene: TRBJ1-6; D gene: NA; V gene: TRBV11-2; CDR3 protein: CASSLQGPDSPLHF; CDR3 DNA: TGTGCCAGCAGCTTACAGGGGCCAGATTCACCCCTCCACTTT
clone size: NA; J gene: TRBJ1-4; D gene: TRBD1; V gene: TRBV5-4; CDR3 protein: CASGKQGADEKLFF; CDR3 DNA: TGTGCCAGCGGGAAACAGGGGGCAGACGAAAAACTGTTTTTT
clone size: many; J gene: TRBJ2-2; D gene: TRBD1; V gene: TRBV29-1; CDR3 protein: CSALKTGAGELFF; CDR3 DNA: TGCAGCGCGCTTAAAACAGGGGCCGGGGAGCTGTTTTTT
clone size: once; J gene: TRBJ2-7; D gene: NA; V gene: TRBV20-1; CDR3 protein: CSANPGDSYEQYF; CDR3 DNA: TGCAGTGCTAATCCAGGGGACTCCTACGAGCAGTACTTC
clone size: NA; J gene: TRBJ2-3; D gene: NA; V gene: TRBV6-1; CDR3 protein: CASSLDSTTDTQYF; CDR3 DNA: TGTGCCAGCAGTTTGGACAGTACCACAGATACGCAGTATTTT
clone size: NA; J gene: TRBJ1-1; D gene: NA; V gene: TRBV6-1; CDR3 protein: CASSEERYGTEAFF; CDR3 DNA: TGTGCCAGCAGTGAAGAAAGGTATGGCACTGAAGCTTTCTTT
clone size: NA; J gene: TRBJ2-5; D gene: NA; V gene: TRBV10-3; CDR3 protein: CAIADQETQYF; CDR3 DNA: TGTGCCATCGCCGATCAAGAGACCCAGTACTTC
clone size: NA; J gene: TRBJ2-1; D gene: TRBD1; V gene: TRBV7-6; CDR3 protein: CASSGNRGRPVF; CDR3 DNA: TGTGCCAGCAGCGGTAACAGGGGGCGCCCGGTCTTC
clone size: NA; J gene: TRBJ1-6; D gene: TRBD1; V gene: TRBV28; CDR3 protein: CASSSRTGFGSPLHF; CDR3 DNA: TGTGCCAGCAGCTCCAGGACAGGGTTCGGATCACCCCTCCACTTT
clone size: few; J gene: TRBJ1-1; D gene: NA; V gene: TRBV28; CDR3 protein: CASSQDTEAFF; CDR3 DNA: TGTGCCAGCAGCCAAGACACTGAAGCTTTCTTT
clone size: NA; J gene: TRBJ2-2; D gene: NA; V gene: TRBV28; CDR3 protein: CASTQGPPYTGELFF; CDR3 DNA: TGTGCCAGCACCCAGGGACCTCCATACACCGGGGAGCTGTTTTTT
clone size: few; J gene: TRBJ2-5; D gene: NA; V gene: TRBV28; CDR3 protein: CASSLPGRETQYF; CDR3 DNA: TGTGCCAGCAGTTTACCTGGCCGAGAGACCCAGTACTTC
clone size: many; J gene: TRBJ1-5; D gene: NA; V gene: TRBV6-2/TRBV6-3; CDR3 protein: CASSYSLSQPQHF; CDR3 DNA: TGTGCCAGCAGTTACTCACTTTCTCAGCCCCAGCATTTT
clone size: NA; J gene: TRBJ2-5; D gene: NA; V gene: TRBV15; CDR3 protein: CATSREGRQETQYF; CDR3 DNA: TGTGCCACCAGCAGAGAGGGACGGCAAGAGACCCAGTACTTC
clone size: few; J gene: TRBJ1-6; D gene: NA; V gene: TRBV7-8; CDR3 protein: CASSTEGRNSPLHF; CDR3 DNA: TGTGCCAGCAGCACCGAGGGCCGCAATTCACCCCTCCACTTT
clone size: many; J gene: TRBJ1-5; D gene: NA; V gene: TRBV6-1; CDR3 protein: CASSEGSQPQHF; CDR3 DNA: TGTGCCAGCAGTGAAGGGAGTCAGCCCCAGCATTTT
clone size: NA; J gene: TRBJ1-1; D gene: NA; V gene: TRBV7-9; CDR3 protein: CASSLAPSENTEAFF; CDR3 DNA: TGTGCCAGCAGCTTAGCGCCGTCGGAGAACACTGAAGCTTTCTTC
clone size: NA; J gene: TRBJ2-3; D gene: NA; V gene: TRBV7-9; CDR3 protein: CASSLGTRGTDTQYF; CDR3 DNA: TGTGCCAGCAGCTTAGGAACCAGGGGCACAGATACGCAGTATTTT
clone size: NA; J gene: TRBJ2-3; D gene: NA; V gene: TRBV5-1; CDR3 protein: CASSLERGRNTQYF; CDR3 DNA: TGCGCCAGCAGCTTAGAAAGGGGGAGGAATACGCAGTATTTT
clone size: few; J gene: TRBJ1-1; D gene: NA; V gene: TRBV6-1; CDR3 protein: CASSYSHSKPVAFF; CDR3 DNA: TGTGCCAGCAGCTACAGCCATTCCAAACCAGTAGCTTTCTTT
clone size: few; J gene: TRBJ2-2; D gene: NA; V gene: TRBV7-2; CDR3 protein: CASSLAGDTGELFF; CDR3 DNA: TGTGCCAGCAGCTTAGCGGGGGACACCGGGGAGCTGTTTTTT